The 27 T cell receptor beta chains given below trace back to one sample, sequenced in a study of shared clonotypes between healthy human individuals. Produced via immunoSEQ multiplex PCR; TCRdb's table is partial and in-frame only. The sample has about 2.2 million clones, about 94% seen once. CD8 cells classed as naive were CD45RO-negative and positively selected for CCR7, excluding terminally differentiated effector memory CD45RA+ cells. What was sequenced was naive CD8+ T cells from PBMCs. The receptors here all came from a man aged 18 to 29 in good health. Some clones in this sample may be carry-over from other donors' samples.

The chain combines TRBV6-5 with TRBJ2-2; D is possibly TRBD2 (5 bases). Trimming cost V 2 bases and J 8 bases, with 15 bases left between them. Germline-derived CDR1 and CDR2 are MNHEY and SVGAGI. CDR3 size: 15 residues. The CDR3 sequence is CASSYVAERGGELFF. CDR3 nucleotides: TGTGCCAGCAGTTACGTGGCGGAGCGAGGGGGGGAGCTGTTTTTT.

The rearrangement joins TRBV5-5 to TRBJ1-2; D might be TRBD1 (6 bases). V lost 1 base and J 7 bases, leaving 17 bases between the germline ends. CDR3 length: 15 residues. CDR1 and CDR2 (germline): SGHKS, YYEKEE (reference sequence). As DNA, the CDR3 is TGTGCCAGCAGCTTGCGGACAGAGGTTTTGGTTGGCTACACCTTC. Translated: CASSLRTEVLVGYTF. Supplemented by reference TRBV5-5 and TRBJ1-2, the full variable domain reads DAGVTQSPTHLIKTRGQQVTLRCSPISGHKSVSWYQQVLGQGPQFIFQYYEKEERGRGNFPDRFSARQFPNYSSELNVNALLLGDSALYLCASSLRTEVLVGYTFGSGTRLTVV.

Comment on this clone: Other DNA sequences in this specimen translate into the identical CDR3. This sequence joins TRBV5-4 and TRBJ2-1, with no clear D. Germline V gene data show CDR1 as SGHNT and CDR2 as YYREEE (reference sequence). Trimming left V 0 bases short and J 1 base short, with 2 bases between. The CDR3 has 13 amino acids. The CDR3 bases are TGTGCCAGCAGCTTGGGTTCCTACAATGAGCAGTTCTTC. It translates to CASSLGSYNEQFF.

The chain has TRBV11-2 and TRBJ2-1; D may be TRBD2 (5 bases). Trimming removed 1 base from V and 6 bases from J, with 7 bases in between. Germline-derived CDR1 and CDR2 are SGHAT and FQNNGV. The CDR3 consists of 13 residues. The CDR3 nucleotides read TGTGCCAGCAGCTTAGTAACTAGCAATGAGCAGTTCTTC. Encoded protein: CASSLVTSNEQFF.

The rearrangement uses TRBV4-3 and TRBJ1-4; the D gene is possibly TRBD1 (6 bases). This CDR3 is 14 amino acids long. Germline V gene lookup returns CDR1 LGHNA and CDR2 YSLEER. The V end lost 0 bases, the J end lost 7 bases, and 9 bases lay between the germline ends. The CDR3 sequence is CASSQDIGGEKLFF. The DNA of the CDR3 is TGCGCCAGCAGCCAAGATATAGGGGGTGAAAAACTGTTTTTT.

The rearrangement links TRBV11-3 to TRBJ1-3; D not resolved. Trimming took off 2 bases at V and 2 bases at J, with 7 bases between the two ends. This CDR3 spans 14 amino acids. Germline CDR1 SGHNT, CDR2 YENEEA. The CDR3 nucleotides read TGTGCCAGCAGCTTAAAGAGGCCTGGAAACACCATATATTTT. Protein sequence: CASSLKRPGNTIYF.

This chain links TRBV7-9 with TRBJ2-3, with no clear D. The germline V gene has CDR1 SEHNR and CDR2 FQNEAQ (reference sequence). The length of the CDR3 is 13 residues. Between the trimmed V and J ends, which lost 8 bases and 2 bases, there was a span of 11 bases. In nucleotides, the CDR3 is TGTGCCAGCTCCGGAGACGTCACAGATACGCAGTATTTT. It specifies CASSGDVTDTQYF.

The chain combines TRBV7-9 with TRBJ2-3; D assignment may be TRBD1 or TRBD2 (7 bases each). Between the trimmed V and J ends, which lost 5 bases and 6 bases, there was a span of 21 bases. The CDR3 runs to 16 residues. Germline CDR1 is SEHNR and CDR2 is FQNEAQ (reference sequence). CDR3 bases: TGTGCCAGCAGCACGCAGGGGGGGGCCGCCCGGGATACGCAGTATTTT. As protein: CASSTQGGAARDTQYF. Complete variable domain (other parts from reference TRBV7-9 and TRBJ2-3): DTGVSQNPRHKITKRGQNVTFRCDPISEHNRLYWYRQTLGQGPEFLTYFQNEAQLEKSRLLSDRFSAERPKGSFSTLEIQRTEQGDSAMYLCASSTQGGAARDTQYFGPGTRLTVL.

This clone showed up just once. Other DNA sequences in the same sample also yield this CDR3. The rearrangement links TRBV7-9 to TRBJ1-3; unclear D gene. Germline loops: CDR1 SEHNR, CDR2 FQNEAQ (reference sequence). The CDR3 totals 12 residues. V dropped 3 bases and J dropped 1 base, with 1 base sitting between them. CDR3: CASSLSGNTIYF. CDR3 nucleotide sequence: TGTGCCAGCAGCTTGTCTGGAAACACCATATATTTT.

The V gene is TRBV6-1, the J gene TRBJ1-2; D is unclear. The CDR3 is 15 amino acids. Germline-derived CDR1 and CDR2 are MNHNS and SASEGT. Trimming pared 3 bases from V and 4 bases from J, leaving 15 bases between. The CDR3 DNA reads TGTGCCAGCAGTGATACCCCATCTGGGTTCTATGGCTACACCTTC. Translating gives CASSDTPSGFYGYTF.

CDR3 sequence (DNA): TGCGCCAGCAGCCAAGATCCCCAGGGACGGATGAACACCGGGGAGCTGTTTTTT. As protein: CASSQDPQGRMNTGELFF. The chain uses TRBV4-1 and TRBJ2-2; possibly TRBD1 or TRBD2 for D (5 bases each). CDR1 is MGHRA and CDR2 is YSYEKL in the germline V gene. This CDR3 has 18 amino acids. V shed 0 bases and J shed 1 base, with 15 bases lying between them.

This chain joins TRBV5-8 and TRBJ1-1, with D unclear. The germline V gene encodes CDR1 SGHTS and CDR2 YDEGEE. The CDR3 contains 11 residues. V lost 7 bases, J lost 8 bases, and 12 bases lay in between. CDR3 sequence (DNA): TGTGCCAGCGAGCCAGTAAAGGAAGCTTTCTTT. Protein product: CASEPVKEAFF.

The chain recombines TRBV4-1 with TRBJ1-1, with D possibly matching TRBD1 (5 bases). CDR1 MGHRA and CDR2 YSYEKL come from the germline V gene. This CDR3 spans 17 amino acids. The ends were cut back, 0 bases at V and 2 bases at J, with 16 bases in the middle. CDR3 protein: CASSQESVGRANTEAFF. In DNA form, the CDR3 reads TGCGCCAGCAGCCAAGAGTCGGTGGGACGGGCCAACACTGAAGCTTTCTTT.

This clone was recorded only once. The rearrangement joins TRBV28 to TRBJ1-1; no clear D gene. CDR1 and CDR2 from the germline V gene are MDHEN and SYDVKM. Trimming stripped 2 bases from V and 4 bases from J, with 20 bases between. The CDR3 totals 17 residues. The CDR3 protein is CASSLGPGGATATEAFF. DNA for the CDR3: TGTGCCAGCAGTTTAGGCCCTGGAGGCGCCACCGCCACTGAAGCTTTCTTT. Full variable domain (outside the CDR3, taken from reference TRBV28 and TRBJ1-1): DVKVTQSSRYLVKRTGEKVFLECVQDMDHENMFWYRQDPGLGLRLIYFSYDVKMKEKGDIPEGYSVSREKKERFSLILESASTNQTSMYLCASSLGPGGATATEAFFGQGTRLTVV.

The chain employs TRBV28 and TRBJ1-2; TRBD1 aligns across 7 bases. The V segment lost 5 bases and the J segment 6 bases; nucleotides outside the gene matches: 12. The germline V gene encodes CDR1 MDHEN and CDR2 SYDVKM. This CDR3 contains 15 residues. DNA for the CDR3: TGTGCCAGCAGTGGCCCAACGGGACAGATGGATGGCTACACCTTC. Its translation is CASSGPTGQMDGYTF.

CDR3 DNA: TGTGCCAGCAGAGGGGACAACTCCTACGAGCAGTACTTC. It specifies CASRGDNSYEQYF. The rearrangement links TRBV5-5 to TRBJ2-7, with a weak D call TRBD1 (6 bases). The CDR3 contains 13 residues. Germline V lookup: CDR1 SGHKS, CDR2 YYEKEE (reference sequence). V lost 5 bases, J lost 0 bases, and 9 bases lay in between.

The chain carries TRBV6-1 and TRBJ2-1; D perhaps matches TRBD2 (5 bases). Germline-derived CDR1 and CDR2 are MNHNS and SASEGT. Trimming left V 1 base short and J 0 bases short, with 10 bases between. The CDR3 has 16 amino acids. The CDR3 sequence is CASSEVSAVSYNEQFF. The CDR3 bases are TGTGCCAGCAGTGAAGTATCAGCGGTCTCCTACAATGAGCAGTTCTTC.

The CDR3 loop is CASSDGSSNQPQHF. The CDR3 DNA reads as TGTGCCAGCAGCGACGGAAGTAGCAATCAGCCCCAGCATTTT. The chain has TRBV9 and TRBJ1-5; D is uncertain. Per germline, CDR1 SGDLS and CDR2 YYNGEE. This CDR3 comprises 14 residues. V lost 3 bases and J 0 bases, leaving 7 bases between the germline ends.

The gene calls are TRBV11-3 and TRBJ1-5, with a tentative D call TRBD1 (6 bases). The CDR3 runs 14 residues. Germline V gene data show CDR1 as SGHNT and CDR2 as YENEEA. Trimming shortened V by 8 bases and J by 3 bases, and 14 bases separated the two germline ends. The CDR3 coding sequence is TGTGCCAGCCCAACGGGGGGGCCCAATCAGCCCCAGCATTTT. This translates into CASPTGGPNQPQHF.

Details on this clone: Other DNA sequences within the sample encode an identical CDR3. The chain couples TRBV5-4 to TRBJ2-7; 7 bases map to TRBD2. CDR1 and CDR2 from the germline V gene are SGHNT and YYREEE (reference sequence). The V segment lost 0 bases and the J segment 2 bases; nucleotides outside the gene matches: 5. This CDR3 comprises 15 residues. As DNA, the CDR3 is TGTGCCAGCAGCTTGGGTCTGGCGGGGGCCTACGAGCAGTACTTC. Its protein is CASSLGLAGAYEQYF.

The V call is TRBV11-2, the J call TRBJ2-2; D call uncertain. The CDR3 covers 13 residues. CDR1 is SGHAT, CDR2 FQNNGV, per germline. V was trimmed by 10 bases and J by 1 base, leaving 10 bases between them. Here the CDR3 DNA reads TGTGCCACCCGGCCAGGGAACACCGGGGAGCTGTTTTTT. Its translation is CATRPGNTGELFF.

The chain has TRBV5-6 and TRBJ1-1; tentatively, D is TRBD1 (6 bases). CDR3 size: 17 residues. The V end was cut by 0 bases, the J end by 0 bases, with 15 bases between. In germline, CDR1 is SGHDT, CDR2 YYEEEE. The CDR3: CASSLAGQYLLNTEAFF. CDR3 coding DNA: TGTGCCAGCAGCTTGGCCGGACAGTACCTCCTGAACACTGAAGCTTTCTTT. Full variable domain (remainder filled in from reference TRBV5-6 and TRBJ1-1): DAGVTQSPTHLIKTRGQQVTLRCSPKSGHDTVSWYQQALGQGPQFIFQYYEEEERQRGNFPDRFSGHQFPNYSSELNVNALLLGDSALYLCASSLAGQYLLNTEAFFGQGTRLTVV.

This clone was seen a single time. Other DNA sequences in this specimen translate into the identical CDR3. The rearrangement uses TRBV4-1 and TRBJ2-7; 9 bases fit TRBD1. There are 14 residues in the CDR3. V gave up 3 bases and J gave up 3 bases; unmatched junction bases: 3. From germline, CDR1 is MGHRA and CDR2 YSYEKL. The CDR3 loop is CASSHRTGDYEQYF. The DNA for the CDR3 is TGCGCCAGCAGCCACCGGACAGGGGACTACGAGCAGTACTTC.

The V gene is TRBV7-9, the J gene TRBJ2-7; 9 bases are shared with TRBD1. Germline loops: CDR1 SEHNR, CDR2 FQNEAQ (reference sequence). J lost 3 bases, V lost 5 bases, and 5 bases had no gene match. The CDR3 runs 14 residues. The CDR3 coding sequence is TGTGCCAGCAGCGCACGGGACAGGGTCTACGAGCAGTACTTC. Encoded protein: CASSARDRVYEQYF. The full variable domain, rest sourced from reference TRBV7-9 and TRBJ2-7, is DTGVSQNPRHKITKRGQNVTFRCDPISEHNRLYWYRQTLGQGPEFLTYFQNEAQLEKSRLLSDRFSAERPKGSFSTLEIQRTEQGDSAMYLCASSARDRVYEQYFGPGTRLTVT.

CDR3 nucleotide sequence: TGTGCCAGCAGCTTAACTAGTACCTACGAGCAGTACTTC. Translation gives CASSLTSTYEQYF. The rearrangement uses TRBV11-2 and TRBJ2-7, with D possibly matching TRBD2 (5 bases). The CDR3 has 13 residues. CDR1 and CDR2 (germline): SGHAT, FQNNGV. V was trimmed by 2 bases and J by 2 bases, leaving 7 bases between them.

The V gene is TRBV13, the J gene TRBJ2-5, with D hard to call. CDR1 is PRHDT, CDR2 FYEKMQ, per germline (reference sequence). The CDR3 sequence is 12 residues long. Trimming took 3 bases from V and 5 from J, leaving 7 bases between them. The CDR3 DNA reads as TGTGCCAGCAGCTTCGGGTTCGAGACCCAGTACTTC. It yields the protein CASSFGFETQYF.

This chain joins TRBV13 and TRBJ2-7; 7 bases line up with TRBD2. Germline CDR1 and CDR2: PRHDT and FYEKMQ (reference sequence). Unmatched junction bases numbered 4, after V lost 3 bases and J lost 2 bases. The length of the CDR3 is 14 residues. CDR3 amino acids: CASSFRLAPYEQYF. The DNA of the CDR3 is TGTGCCAGCAGCTTTCGACTAGCCCCCTACGAGCAGTACTTC.